This T cell receptor beta chain was profiled in a study of T cells expressing NK-cell markers. Findings and limits, study-wide: The CD3+CD56-NKG2C+ fraction was also led by these clonotypes in several donors.

As for this clonotype: Its target is not known.

Per germline, CDR1 LGHDT and CDR2 YNNKEL (reference sequence). The length of the CDR3 is 15 residues. Making the TCR beta cDNA relied on 5'RACE template switching with UMIs. TCRdb re-analyzed the 5' RACE reads; it lists each CDR3 protein once, without DNA. This sample's clone table lists 440,000 or so distinct CDR3 sequences. This TCR was sampled from a woman between 18 and 69 years old in good health. The genes are TRBV3-1 and TRBJ2-5. Material: blood T cells: a sorted CD56 or NKG2C T cell subset, CD4+ or CD8+ T cells, or bulk PBMC T cells (not recorded which). The CDR3 loop reads CASSQDLGYQETQYF.